This T cell receptor (beta chain) was profiled in a study of blood T cell repertoires in COVID-19. Looking at the study overall: Donors in the United States, Italy and Spain gave samples during acute or convalescent COVID-19. T cells, B-cell-depleted T cells, or PBMCs provided the cDNA or gDNA that served as material.

CDR1 and CDR2 (germline): MNHEY, SMNVEV (reference sequence). V was clipped by 0 bases and J by 7 bases, with 17 bases between them. The CDR3 loop spans 16 amino acids. As handled by the study authors: Nucleated cell number was recorded as an estimate derived from reference gene primer amplification. Measured with immunoSEQ multiplex PCR; TCRdb has only the in-frame clones, and not every one. V and J calls and clone size are copied from that table; D and trimming were computed from the DNA. This repertoire shows about 380,000 clones, around 89% found once; its top ten account for around 6.3%. This receptor was taken from a man aged 18 to 29 with active or convalescent COVID-19. The sequenced sample was peripheral blood. The J gene is TRBJ2-3, the V gene TRBV27, with TRBD2 as a possible D gene (6 bases). The CDR3: CASSLSSGLEWYTQYF. As DNA, the CDR3 is TGTGCCAGCAGTTTATCATCGGGACTCGAATGGTATACGCAGTATTTT.